This T cell receptor beta chain was obtained from a study of shared clonotypes between healthy human individuals. Study findings and constraints: Lower generation probabilities were found for non-shared clonotypes than for those shared by all four donors.

Of note for this clone: Its antigen remains unidentified.

CD45RO-negative, CCR7-selected cells formed the naive CD8 fraction, which excluded terminally differentiated effector memory CD45RA+ cells. V was pared by 3 bases and J by 4 bases, with 14 bases of the junction left unmatched. The CDR3 is 17 amino acids. In germline, CDR1 is SEHNR, CDR2 FQNEAQ (reference sequence). As handled by the study authors: With immunoSEQ giving junction-only sequences and no quality scores, filtering differed. Generated by immunoSEQ multiplex PCR, the TCRdb table keeps only in-frame clones and is missing some. The V and J calls and the clone size are those of that table, but D and trimming were determined from the DNA. The sample lists around 600,000 clones, around 95% seen once, with over 0.09% in the top ten.

Specimen: naive CD8+ T cells sorted from blood. The chain uses TRBV7-9 and TRBJ1-1; 7 nucleotides agree with TRBD1. This TCR was recovered from a woman aged 25 to 39 in good health. The CDR3 nucleotides are TGTGCCAGCAGCTTTCCCCTCAGACAGGGCGGTTTCACTGAAGCTTTCTTT. As protein: CASSFPLRQGGFTEAFF.